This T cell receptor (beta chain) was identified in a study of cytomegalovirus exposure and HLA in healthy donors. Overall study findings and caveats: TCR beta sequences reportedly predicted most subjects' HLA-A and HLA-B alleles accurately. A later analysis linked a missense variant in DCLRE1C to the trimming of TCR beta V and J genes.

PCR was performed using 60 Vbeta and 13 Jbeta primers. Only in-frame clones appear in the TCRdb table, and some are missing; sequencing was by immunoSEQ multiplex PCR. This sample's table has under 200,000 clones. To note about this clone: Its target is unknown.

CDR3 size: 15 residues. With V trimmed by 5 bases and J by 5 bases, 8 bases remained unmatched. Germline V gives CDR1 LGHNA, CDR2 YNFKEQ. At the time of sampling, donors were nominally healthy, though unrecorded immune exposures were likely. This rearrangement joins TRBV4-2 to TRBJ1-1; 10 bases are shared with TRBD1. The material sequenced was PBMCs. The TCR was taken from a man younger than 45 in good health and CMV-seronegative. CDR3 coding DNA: TGTGCCAGCAGCACCCGGACAGGGGGGAGTACTGAAGCTTTCTTT. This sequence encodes CASSTRTGGSTEAFF.